This T cell receptor beta chain was captured by sequencing in a study of cytomegalovirus exposure and HLA in healthy donors. J lost 2 bases, V lost 1 base, and 6 bases had no gene match. Germline CDR1 and CDR2: SGHTA and FQGNSA. The CDR3 contains 16 residues. The primer mix had 60 Vbeta and 13 Jbeta primers. TCRdb's copy holds only in-frame clones and misses some; the assay was immunoSEQ multiplex PCR. The table includes 60,000 to 65,000 clones, 75% detected once. This receptor was obtained from a woman aged 40 to 50 in good health and CMV-seropositive. Sequenced: PBMCs. The chain couples TRBV7-2 to TRBJ2-3; 7 bases line up with TRBD1. CDR3 coding DNA: TGTGCCAGCAGCTTAGATAGGGGGCGCCCCACAGATACGCAGTATTTT. This translates into CASSLDRGRPTDTQYF.